These 4 T cell receptor beta chains originate from one sample sequenced in a study of monozygotic twins with inflammatory bowel disease. TCRdb re-called the 5' RACE reads and gives one entry per CDR3 protein, without DNA. This sample's clone table lists around 210,000 distinct CDR3 sequences. The sequencing sample was made of blood. The source is a human donor with ulcerative colitis or Crohn's disease, or a healthy co-twin of an affected twin (not recorded which).

The V gene is TRBV7-9, the J gene TRBJ1-3; lacking DNA, the TRBD1 call made by TCRdb goes unchecked. Per the germline V gene, CDR1 is SEHNR and CDR2 is FQNEAQ (reference sequence). CDR3 size: 13 residues. This chain's CDR3 is CASGTVEGNTIYF.

V and J are TRBV14 and TRBJ1-2. Germline values: CDR1 SGHDN, CDR2 FVKESK. This CDR3 is 16 amino acids long. This CDR3 reads CASSQTRTVFNYGYTF.

The V gene is TRBV12-3 or TRBV12-4, the J gene TRBJ2-7; TCRdb outputs TRBD1, but without DNA this stays unchecked. This CDR3 region has 14 residues. The CDR3 is CASSSGTGNYEQYF.

The chain recombines TRBV7-8 with TRBJ1-1. There are 14 residues in the CDR3. Germline-derived CDR1 and CDR2 are SGHVS and FQNEAQ. The CDR3 reads CASSLEGYWVEAFF.